This note documents a single TCR beta chain sequence. Its antigen target is currently unknown. Within one base of it there is no much larger clone, and no base qualities were kept. The data were obtained in a study of blood T cells in healthy people across ages (dated by TCRdb to the mid-2010s). For context, the study as a whole: In model experiments, template switching captured roughly one uniquely barcoded TCR beta cDNA molecule for every two T cells. Using the same blood draw, the study looked at two additional independent replicas of 1 million unique cDNA reads for two donors, one aged 18 to 30 and the other aged 80 or older. Donors were grouped into four age groups: young (average about 15 years), middle-aged (39), aged (around 56) and long-lived (just over 80). The study measured age-related changes in TCR beta repertoire diversity using deep sequencing normalized with unique cDNA molecular identifiers. General study outcomes and caveats: Compared with the aged group, the long-lived group had more naive CD4+ T cells, fewer expanded clones and increased TCR diversity, a pattern suggesting age selection. Donor CMV infection status was unknown, potentially confounding age-related changes in expanded clonotypes. As age increased, observed TCR beta diversity per million T cells dropped in a roughly linear way, and a significant reduction was already evident by age about 40. Conclusive comparison of naive and antigen-experienced compartments was prevented by the profiling of bulk unsorted PBMCs. The percentage of naive T cells measured by flow cytometry correlated strongly with observed TCR beta diversity. Estimates of total diversity based on one million sequenced T cells were regarded as lower bounds and as underestimates.

Reading the germline V gene gives CDR1 SNHLY and CDR2 FYNNEI. The junction shows trimming of 4 bases on V and 2 bases on J, plus 12 bases between the germline ends. Its CDR3 holds 15 amino acids, cysteine through phenylalanine. Solely the CDR3 DNA is kept, with 45 bases framed from the first base. Systemically healthy Caucasian individuals from Russia, around 39 in total and aged roughly 6 to 100 years, were included as donors. Roughly 9.5 milliliters of peripheral blood were drawn from each donor into EDTA-treated Vacutainer tubes. Ficoll-Paque density-gradient centrifugation was used to isolate PBMCs, with at least 6.5 million per sample. Total RNA, at least 6 micrograms per sample, was extracted from PBMCs with Trizol reagent. For every donor, flow cytometry on a PBMC aliquot measured the percentage of naive CD45RAhigh/CD27high T cells. Library preparation was by 5' RACE. The data were produced on an Illumina HiSeq 2500. A second roughly 7 to 11 cycle PCR used a sample-barcoded 5' primer and a J-beta primer mix. A unique molecular identifier was introduced onto each TCR beta cDNA molecule by a template-switch 5' adaptor carrying 12 random nucleotides. Each sample yielded at least 2.5 million CDR3-containing paired-end reads. First-strand cDNA synthesis was performed from all RNA using the Mint cDNA synthesis kit, with priming by a TRBC-specific oligonucleotide. Following uracil-DNA glycosylase treatment, all cDNA underwent a first 18-cycle PCR with the universal primers M1SS and BC2_uni_R. As for the original processing: Normalization of each sample was performed by random selection of 1 million high-quality reads, each carrying a distinct molecular identifier. Instead of being binned into consensus sequences, reads with shared molecular identifiers were discarded. CDR3 identification, clonotype clustering and error correction used MiTCR with a Q25 quality threshold and the strictest error-elimination algorithm. Lower-bound total TCR beta diversity was estimated with a nonparametric unseen species model using Euler transformation. The public sequencing data were trimmed at Q25 with fastp and processed into clonotypes with MiXCR by TCRdb, which kept only in-frame beta chains. Rows are unified per CDR3 protein, each entry keeping the most common DNA and genes. TCRdb assigned the V and J calls; the authors' analysis was not used. Across this sample there are approximately 760,000 distinct CDR3 sequences, with roughly 25% seen only once. The ten largest make up around 9.2% of the sample.

This sample was also put to use in a study of T cells of mothers and their children. That second report states: Nine systemically healthy Caucasian individuals, comprising three mothers and their six children, were included as donors. cDNA synthesis consumed the entire amount of extracted RNA, loaded at 1.5 ug RNA in each 15 ul reaction. In the second PCR, the M1S primer introduced both the sample barcodes and 2-4 random nucleotides. Over 9 million TCR beta CDR3 reads came from each mother, compared with roughly 2.8 million reads from each child. Thymic selection shapes the output of TCR recombination in a similar way in related and unrelated pairs, and inherited differences have a minor effect. Normalized repertoire overlap was always found to be slightly, but never significantly, higher in related mother-child pairs than in unrelated mother-child pairs. No persistent microchimeric T cell clones were found, with a detection sensitivity of roughly 100 clones per million clonotypes. To look for features that set related mother-child pairs apart from unrelated individuals, the researchers ran deep NGS to compare the TCR beta repertoires of mothers and children. The mean age was around 40 +/- 4 years for the mothers and approximately 11 +/- 4 years for the children. After adapter ligation was performed with NEBNext reagents, the libraries were sequenced on an Illumina HiSeq 2000 with 100+100 nt paired-end reads. To avoid cross-contamination, the mother libraries and the child libraries were prepared a month apart and sequenced in separate runs. For each donor, somewhere between roughly 450,000 and 2,100,000 distinct TCR beta clonotypes were identified. Naive TCR beta clonotypes were estimated from low-frequency clonotypes matched to each donor's FACS-determined naive share, without sorting.

Sequenced sample: blood. This sequence was found in a boy aged 10-17 years in good health. Here the chain combines TRBV2 and TRBJ2-4; no D segment can be confidently identified. CDR3 sequence: CASSVASSTKNIQYF. The DNA sequence is given as TGTGCCAGCAGTGTTGCCTCATCCACCAAAAACATTCAGTACTTC.